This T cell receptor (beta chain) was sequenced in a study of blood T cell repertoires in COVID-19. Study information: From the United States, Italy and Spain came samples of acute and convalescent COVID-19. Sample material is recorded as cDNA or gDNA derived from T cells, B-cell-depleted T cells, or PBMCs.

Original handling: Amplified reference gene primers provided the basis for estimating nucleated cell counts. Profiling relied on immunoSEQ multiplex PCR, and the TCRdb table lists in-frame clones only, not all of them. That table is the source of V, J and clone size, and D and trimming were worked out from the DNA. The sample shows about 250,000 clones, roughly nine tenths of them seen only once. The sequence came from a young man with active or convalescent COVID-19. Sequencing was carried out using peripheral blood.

CDR3 protein: CASSISGIYGYTF. CDR3 coding DNA: TGTGCCAGTAGTATCTCGGGTATCTATGGCTACACCTTC. V usage is TRBV19 and J usage is TRBJ1-2; D not certain. CDR1 and CDR2 from the germline V gene are LNHDA and SQIVND (reference sequence). The CDR3 is 13 residues long. V was clipped by 3 bases and J by 4 bases, with 9 bases between them. The full variable domain, its missing parts supplied by reference TRBV19 and TRBJ1-2, is DGGITQSPKYLFRKEGQNVTLSCEQNLNHDAMYWYRQDPGQGLRLIYYSQIVNDFQKGDIAEGYSVSREKKESFPLTVTSAQKNPTAFYLCASSISGIYGYTFGSGTRLTVV.